The rows below give T cell receptor beta chains drawn from one sample of a study of CD8+ T cells in alopecia areata. Sequenced by immunoSEQ multiplex PCR; TCRdb stores in-frame clones only, minus some. Among about 200,000 clones, about 56% were seen once, and the ten largest hold approximately 4.9%. The sequencing input was CD8+ T cells sorted from blood. These receptors came from a human donor in good health. Both conserved end residues are part of each CDR3. A D gene is named only where the DNA matches it firmly. Clone sizes are given selectively: once, few, many, or a class where the clone is expanded.

clone size: NA; V gene: TRBV7-9; D gene: NA; J gene: TRBJ2-5; CDR3 DNA: TGTGCCAGCACCAACCCTAGACAAGAAGAGACCCAGTACTTC; CDR3 protein: CASTNPRQEETQYF
clone size: NA; V gene: TRBV4-1; D gene: TRBD1; J gene: TRBJ2-5; CDR3 DNA: TGCGCCAGCAGCCAGGGAACAGGGGGTTTAGAGACCCAGTACTTC; CDR3 protein: CASSQGTGGLETQYF
clone size: NA; V gene: TRBV29-1; D gene: NA; J gene: TRBJ2-5; CDR3 DNA: TGCAGCGTTGCAGGGCCGCAAGAGACCCAGTACTTC; CDR3 protein: CSVAGPQETQYF
clone size: NA; V gene: TRBV7-6; D gene: TRBD2; J gene: TRBJ2-3; CDR3 DNA: TGTGCCAGCAGCCGACCCGGTACTAGCGGGGGGCTGATGGATACGCAGTATTTT; CDR3 protein: CASSRPGTSGGLMDTQYF
clone size: once; V gene: TRBV9; D gene: NA; J gene: TRBJ2-2; CDR3 DNA: TGTGCCAGCAGCGGGCAAGGGGAGCTGTTTTTT; CDR3 protein: CASSGQGELFF
clone size: NA; V gene: TRBV1; D gene: NA; J gene: TRBJ1-2; CDR3 DNA: TGCACCAGCAGCCTCCGCCCTTGGGACAGGGACTATGGCTACACCTTC; CDR3 protein: CTSSLRPWDRDYGYTF
clone size: NA; V gene: TRBV7-9; D gene: NA; J gene: TRBJ1-4; CDR3 DNA: TGTGCCAGCACTCCCGGAGGGGAGGAAGAAAAACTGTTTTTT; CDR3 protein: CASTPGGEEEKLFF
clone size: NA; V gene: TRBV19; D gene: TRBD1; J gene: TRBJ2-1; CDR3 DNA: TGTGCCAGTAGTGTTGGATTGGGACAGTCCTACAATGAGCAGTTCTTC; CDR3 protein: CASSVGLGQSYNEQFF
clone size: NA; V gene: TRBV7-6; D gene: NA; J gene: TRBJ2-5; CDR3 DNA: TGTGCCAGCAGCTTTCTGAGACAGGCACAAGAGACCCAGTACTTC; CDR3 protein: CASSFLRQAQETQYF
clone size: NA; V gene: TRBV2; D gene: TRBD2; J gene: TRBJ2-2; CDR3 DNA: TGTGCCAGCAGTGCTAGCGGGGGCACCGGGGAGCTGTTTTTT; CDR3 protein: CASSASGGTGELFF
clone size: few; V gene: TRBV11-2; D gene: NA; J gene: TRBJ1-1; CDR3 DNA: TGTGCCAGCAGCTCAATCACGGCTGAAGCTTTCTTT; CDR3 protein: CASSSITAEAFF
clone size: NA; V gene: TRBV4-1; D gene: TRBD1; J gene: TRBJ1-4; CDR3 DNA: TGCGCCAGCAGCCCCTCCTACCGACAGGGGACTGAAAAACTGTTTTTT; CDR3 protein: CASSPSYRQGTEKLFF
clone size: few; V gene: TRBV4-1; D gene: NA; J gene: TRBJ2-1; CDR3 DNA: TGCGCCAGCAGCCAAGTAAGGGCTTACAATGAGCAGTTCTTC; CDR3 protein: CASSQVRAYNEQFF
clone size: NA; V gene: TRBV29-1; D gene: NA; J gene: TRBJ1-2; CDR3 DNA: TGCAGCGCCGGTGGCGGGGGGTATGGCTACACCTTC; CDR3 protein: CSAGGGGYGYTF
clone size: NA; V gene: TRBV4-1; D gene: NA; J gene: TRBJ1-1; CDR3 DNA: TGCGCCAGCACCCTGCTCCCGAACACTGAAGCTTTCTTT; CDR3 protein: CASTLLPNTEAFF
clone size: NA; V gene: TRBV13; D gene: NA; J gene: TRBJ2-3; CDR3 DNA: TGTGCCAGCAGCTTAAGGGGGACATCAGATACGCAATATTTT; CDR3 protein: CASSLRGTSDTQYF
clone size: NA; V gene: TRBV9; D gene: TRBD1; J gene: TRBJ2-3; CDR3 DNA: TGTGCCAGCAGCGTAGAGGGGGCCCATAGCACAGATACGCAGTATTTT; CDR3 protein: CASSVEGAHSTDTQYF
clone size: NA; V gene: TRBV29-1; D gene: NA; J gene: TRBJ2-5; CDR3 DNA: TGCAGCGTTGAAGATCTCTGGTGGAAGACCCAGTACTTC; CDR3 protein: CSVEDLWWKTQYF
clone size: NA; V gene: TRBV7-4; D gene: NA; J gene: TRBJ1-1; CDR3 DNA: TGTGCCAGCAGCTTCCCCTGGGGGGCGCGGGGGTGTACGACTGAAGCTTTCTTT; CDR3 protein: CASSFPWGARGCTTEAFF
clone size: NA; V gene: TRBV2; D gene: NA; J gene: TRBJ2-5; CDR3 DNA: TGTGCCAGCAGACAGTACTCGGTAGCGGCTAGTCAAGAGACCCAGTACTTC; CDR3 protein: CASRQYSVAASQETQYF
clone size: NA; V gene: TRBV5-6; D gene: TRBD1; J gene: TRBJ2-5; CDR3 DNA: TGTGCCAGCAGCAATGGACAGGGGGGAGTTCCTCTACAAGAGACCCAGTACTTC; CDR3 protein: CASSNGQGGVPLQETQYF
clone size: NA; V gene: TRBV29-1; D gene: TRBD2; J gene: TRBJ2-5; CDR3 DNA: TGCAGCGTGACTAGCGGGGGGAGCCCGGGAGAGACCCAGTACTTC; CDR3 protein: CSVTSGGSPGETQYF
clone size: NA; V gene: TRBV29-1; D gene: NA; J gene: TRBJ1-2; CDR3 DNA: TGCAGCGTGGGGGACATGGATGGCTACACCTTC; CDR3 protein: CSVGDMDGYTF
clone size: NA; V gene: TRBV11-2; D gene: NA; J gene: TRBJ2-1; CDR3 DNA: TGTGCCAGCAGCCCGGGTAACTACAATGAGCAGTTCTTC; CDR3 protein: CASSPGNYNEQFF
clone size: NA; V gene: TRBV27; D gene: NA; J gene: TRBJ1-1; CDR3 DNA: TGTGCCAGCAGCCTGTCGGCCCCGAACACTGAAGCTTTCTTT; CDR3 protein: CASSLSAPNTEAFF
clone size: NA; V gene: TRBV5-1; D gene: NA; J gene: TRBJ1-1; CDR3 DNA: TGCGCCAGCAGCTTGACTAGCAACACTGAAGCTTTCTTT; CDR3 protein: CASSLTSNTEAFF
clone size: NA; V gene: TRBV29-1; D gene: NA; J gene: TRBJ1-1; CDR3 DNA: TGCAGCGGCGGGGACGCTTTCTTT; CDR3 protein: CSGGDAFF
clone size: NA; V gene: TRBV6-5; D gene: TRBD1; J gene: TRBJ2-5; CDR3 DNA: TGTGCCAGCAGCCGGGACAGGGGTCAAGAGACCCAGTACTTC; CDR3 protein: CASSRDRGQETQYF
clone size: once; V gene: TRBV5-6; D gene: NA; J gene: TRBJ2-1; CDR3 DNA: TGTGCCAGCAGCTTGGTTAACCCACTGGGGGGTGAGCAGTTCTTC; CDR3 protein: CASSLVNPLGGEQFF
clone size: NA; V gene: TRBV4-1; D gene: NA; J gene: TRBJ2-2; CDR3 DNA: TGCGCCAGCAGTCCCACAGGGAGGGGAACCGGGGAGCTGTTTTTT; CDR3 protein: CASSPTGRGTGELFF
clone size: NA; V gene: TRBV7-4; D gene: NA; J gene: TRBJ1-5; CDR3 DNA: TGTGCCAGCAGCTTGAGGCCAGGGTATCAGCCCCAGCATTTT; CDR3 protein: CASSLRPGYQPQHF
clone size: NA; V gene: TRBV5-4; D gene: NA; J gene: TRBJ2-5; CDR3 DNA: TGTGCCAGCAGCTTGAGGGCCGGGGTCGGGACCCAGTACTTC; CDR3 protein: CASSLRAGVGTQYF
clone size: NA; V gene: TRBV29-1; D gene: NA; J gene: TRBJ1-2; CDR3 DNA: TGCAGCGTCGGAGCCGTCTTTAGGGTAGATGGCTACACCTTC; CDR3 protein: CSVGAVFRVDGYTF
clone size: NA; V gene: TRBV5-1; D gene: NA; J gene: TRBJ1-1; CDR3 DNA: TGCGCCAGCAGCTTGCTGGTCATGAACACTGAAGCTTTCTTT; CDR3 protein: CASSLLVMNTEAFF
clone size: once; V gene: TRBV29-1; D gene: NA; J gene: TRBJ1-1; CDR3 DNA: TGCAGCGTTGGTGGGACAAGGTCGTACACTGAAGCTTTCTTT; CDR3 protein: CSVGGTRSYTEAFF
clone size: NA; V gene: TRBV5-6; D gene: NA; J gene: TRBJ1-2; CDR3 DNA: TGTGCCAGCTCGTCGGGGGAAGGCTACACCTTC; CDR3 protein: CASSSGEGYTF
clone size: few; V gene: TRBV19; D gene: NA; J gene: TRBJ2-6; CDR3 DNA: TGTGCCACCGAATCAGGGGCCAACGTCCTGACTTTC; CDR3 protein: CATESGANVLTF
clone size: NA; V gene: TRBV15; D gene: NA; J gene: TRBJ2-7; CDR3 DNA: TGTGCCACCAGCAGAGTGACCCAGACCTACGAGCAGTACTTC; CDR3 protein: CATSRVTQTYEQYF
clone size: NA; V gene: TRBV7-8; D gene: NA; J gene: TRBJ1-6; CDR3 DNA: TGTGCCAGCACCCCAGACGGCCTTAATTCACCCCTCCACTTT; CDR3 protein: CASTPDGLNSPLHF
clone size: NA; V gene: TRBV11-2; D gene: TRBD1; J gene: TRBJ2-1; CDR3 DNA: TGTGCCAGCAGCTTTACAGGGGGCTCCTACAATGAGCAGTTCTTC; CDR3 protein: CASSFTGGSYNEQFF
clone size: NA; V gene: TRBV9; D gene: NA; J gene: TRBJ2-5; CDR3 DNA: TGTGCCAGCAGCGTCGGGACATCGGAAGGGGAGACCCAGTACTTC; CDR3 protein: CASSVGTSEGETQYF
clone size: few; V gene: TRBV19; D gene: TRBD2; J gene: TRBJ2-2; CDR3 DNA: TGTGCCAGTAGTAGCCCGGGACTAGCGGGGGGCCTCGCGAACACCGGGGAGCTGTTTTTT; CDR3 protein: CASSSPGLAGGLANTGELFF
clone size: NA; V gene: TRBV6-5; D gene: NA; J gene: TRBJ2-7; CDR3 DNA: TGTGCCAGCAGCCCTGGAACATACGAGCAGTACTTC; CDR3 protein: CASSPGTYEQYF
clone size: NA; V gene: TRBV27; D gene: NA; J gene: TRBJ1-4; CDR3 DNA: TGTGCCAGCAGGGAGGGTGTGGATGAAAAACTGTTTTTT; CDR3 protein: CASREGVDEKLFF
clone size: NA; V gene: TRBV5-4; D gene: NA; J gene: TRBJ1-1; CDR3 DNA: TGTGCCAGCAGCTTCCGGGGGCGGGATGAAGCTTTCTTT; CDR3 protein: CASSFRGRDEAFF
clone size: NA; V gene: TRBV27; D gene: NA; J gene: TRBJ2-3; CDR3 DNA: TGTGCCAGCAGTTTATTACCCCGTCCTACAGATACGCAGTATTTT; CDR3 protein: CASSLLPRPTDTQYF
clone size: NA; V gene: TRBV7-9; D gene: NA; J gene: TRBJ1-1; CDR3 DNA: TGTGCCAGCAGCCCTCCGCAGGGCAAAAGAACCGCTTTCTTT; CDR3 protein: CASSPPQGKRTAFF
clone size: NA; V gene: TRBV6-6; D gene: NA; J gene: TRBJ2-1; CDR3 DNA: TGTGCCAGCACGGCAGGCAGCTCCTACAATGAGCAGTTCTTC; CDR3 protein: CASTAGSSYNEQFF
clone size: NA; V gene: TRBV29-1; D gene: TRBD1; J gene: TRBJ2-5; CDR3 DNA: TGCAGCGTTGACGGACAGGGGGCGAGAGAGACCCAGTACTTC; CDR3 protein: CSVDGQGARETQYF
clone size: NA; V gene: TRBV4-2; D gene: NA; J gene: TRBJ1-5; CDR3 DNA: TGTGCCAGCAGCCAAGAGGGGAACTCGATGTGGGATCAGCCCCAGCATTTT; CDR3 protein: CASSQEGNSMWDQPQHF
clone size: NA; V gene: TRBV5-4; D gene: TRBD1; J gene: TRBJ2-7; CDR3 DNA: TGTGCCAGCAGGCCGGGACAGGGTAATCCCTACGAGCAGTACTTC; CDR3 protein: CASRPGQGNPYEQYF